These 28 T cell receptor beta chains were all obtained from the same sample, sequenced in a study of T cell clonality in common variable immunodeficiency. Findings of the study overall: Reportedly, TCR beta sequences from common variable immunodeficiency showed fewer deletions and N-nucleotide insertions.

Some clones are missing from TCRdb's copy, which holds only in-frame ones; the method was immunoSEQ multiplex PCR. The sample was found to contain about 32,000 clones, and every one recurs. These receptors have no known antigen. The sequencing sample was made of peripheral blood mononuclear cells. The receptors shown here come from a human donor with common variable immunodeficiency.

This clone was seen only a few times. Read sequence stops 3 residues before the CDR3 end, and the germline J gene provides the missing end. This sequence joins TRBV6-2 or TRBV6-3 and TRBJ2-5; 10 bases are a match to TRBD1. CDR3 length equals 14 residues. Losses at the gene ends were 2 bases for V and 5 bases for J; bases not matched to a gene: 2. Germline assignment: CDR1 MNHEY and CDR2 SVGEGT. The sequenced CDR3 bases are TGTGCCAGCAGTTACCGGGACAGGGGCGAGACC. Encoded protein: CASSYRDRGET. The complete CDR3 reads CASSYRDRGETQYF.

As concerns this clone: The sequence runs out 3 residues before the end of the CDR3; the remainder is reconstructed from the germline J gene. This rearrangement joins TRBV7-9 to TRBJ2-3; 12 bases are shared with TRBD2. CDR1 is SEHNR, CDR2 FQNEAQ, per germline (reference sequence). The CDR3 runs 13 residues. V shed 11 bases and J 7 bases; nucleotides not matched to a gene: 7. CDR3 protein: CAGRLAGANTQYF. CDR3 DNA (partial): TGTGCCGGACGACTAGCGGGGGCGAATACG.

This clone was seen a handful of times. The DNA ends 3 residues before the CDR3 does, and the rest of the CDR3 is filled in from the germline J gene. The V gene is TRBV19, the J gene TRBJ1-4; 8 bases match TRBD1. V dropped 6 bases and J dropped 3; count of bases not matched to a gene: 15. The germline CDR1 and CDR2 sequences are LNHDA and SQIVND (reference sequence). This CDR3 has 18 amino acids. CDR3 sequence reads: CASSTGTGRRSANEKLFF. The DNA read from the CDR3 is TGTGCCAGTAGCACAGGGACAGGACGCAGGTCGGCTAATGAAAAA.

This clone was seen at least ten times. The read gets to within 3 residues of the CDR3 end, and the germline J gene fills in the rest. The chain employs TRBV30 and TRBJ1-1; D remains unclear. The CDR3 sequence is 15 residues long. Trimming cost V 0 bases and J 1 base, with 12 bases left between them. CDR1 is GTSNPN, CDR2 SVGIG, per germline (reference sequence). CDR3 in amino acids: CAWSVGLGRNTEAFF. The part of the CDR3 DNA that was read is TGTGCCTGGAGTGTTGGCCTGGGCAGGAACACTGAA.

This clone turned up a few times. The read comes to an end 3 residues before the CDR3 does, leaving the germline J gene to fill in the end. J is TRBJ2-7 and V is TRBV19; TRBD1 is a possible D gene (5 bases). CDR1 is LNHDA, CDR2 SQIVND, per germline (reference sequence). There are 14 residues in the CDR3. Trimming pared 3 bases from V and 5 bases from J, leaving 14 bases between. The sequenced part of the CDR3 DNA is TGTGCCAGTAGTATCGATGACAGACTGGACGAG. This gives the protein CASSIDDRLDE. The CDR3 reads in full as CASSIDDRLDEQYF.

This clone has only a few counts. The read ends 3 residues shy of where the CDR3 ends; the end is completed using the germline J gene. The chain employs TRBV18 and TRBJ1-2; 9 bases agree with TRBD1. V lost 3 bases, J lost 4 bases, and 6 bases stayed unmatched. The CDR3 spans 15 residues. CDR1 and CDR2 (germline): KGHSH, LQKENI. CDR3 loop: CASSPTRDRVYGYTF. The sequenced part of the CDR3 DNA is TGTGCCAGCTCACCTACACGGGACAGGGTCTATGGC.

As regards this clone: The read halts 3 residues ahead of the CDR3 end, with the missing end drawn from the germline J gene. This chain links TRBV7-9 with TRBJ1-2; 8 bases fit TRBD1. CDR3 length: 14 residues. Germline assignment: CDR1 SEHNR and CDR2 FQNEAQ (reference sequence). CDR3 DNA (partial): TGTGCCAGCAGCTTATCCGGGACAGGAGCGGAC. It codes for CASSLSGTGAD. The full CDR3 protein is CASSLSGTGADYTF.

Details on this clone: The read halts 3 residues ahead of the CDR3 end, with the missing end drawn from the germline J gene. The chain recombines TRBV5-6 with TRBJ2-5, with 9 bases that match TRBD2. The V segment lost 5 bases and the J segment 5 bases; nucleotides outside the gene matches: 10. Germline values: CDR1 SGHDT, CDR2 YYEEEE. This CDR3 region has 15 residues. CDR3 region: CASSVRGGGGETQYF. The sequenced CDR3 bases are TGTGCCAGCAGTGTGCGGGGGGGAGGAGGGGAGACC.

The sample holds many counts of this clone. The CDR3 goes on 3 residues after the read ends, and that part is filled in from the germline J gene. The chain is built from TRBV20-1 and TRBJ2-7; possible D gene TRBD1, 6 bases. The germline gives CDR1 DFQATT, CDR2 SNEGSKA (reference sequence). The length of the CDR3 is 13 residues. V lost 1 base, J lost 1 base, and 8 bases lay in between. The CDR3: CSARVDRSYEQYF. CDR3 DNA (partial): TGCAGTGCTAGAGTAGACAGGTCCTACGAG.

This clone was recorded a few times. The CDR3 is cut off 3 residues early in the read; its end comes from the germline J gene. The chain links TRBV7-9 to TRBJ1-3; D unresolved. The CDR3 runs 13 residues. Between the trimmed V and J ends, which lost 5 bases and 4 bases, there was a span of 9 bases. CDR1 and CDR2 (germline): SEHNR, FQNEAQ (reference sequence). CDR3 loop: CASSPDSGNTIYF. The sequenced part of the CDR3 DNA is TGTGCCAGCAGCCCGGACTCGGGAAACACC. Supplemented by reference TRBV7-9 and TRBJ1-3, the full variable domain reads DTGVSQNPRHKITKRGQNVTFRCDPISEHNRLYWYRQTLGQGPEFLTYFQNEAQLEKSRLLSDRFSAERPKGSFSTLEIQRTEQGDSAMYLCASSPDSGNTIYFGEGSWLTVV.

This clone appeared a few times. CDR3 DNA (partial): TGTGCCAGCAGCCCCCACCTTAGGGGCACCGGGGAG. Translating gives CASSPHLRGTGE. The CDR3 in its entirety is CASSPHLRGTGELFF. The chain recombines TRBV7-9 with TRBJ2-2; D perhaps matches TRBD1 (5 bases). The read ends 3 residues before the CDR3 terminus; that terminus is restored from the germline J gene. The CDR3 is 15 residues long. With 5 bases removed from V and 4 bases from J, the gap between germline ends came to 14 bases. Germline values: CDR1 SEHNR, CDR2 FQNEAQ (reference sequence).

For this clone: The missing CDR3 end, 3 residues past where the read stops, is filled in from the germline J gene. This sequence joins TRBV5-1 and TRBJ1-6; possible D gene TRBD1, 6 bases. V lost 2 bases to trimming and J lost 6 bases, with 12 bases between them. The CDR3 runs 15 residues. The germline CDR1 and CDR2 sequences are SGHRS and YFSETQ. The CDR3 DNA, read in part, is TGCGCCAGCAGCTTACCGGACAGTTCTAATTCACCC. This translates into CASSLPDSSNSP. The CDR3, in full, reads CASSLPDSSNSPLHF.

Many counts were recorded for this clone. The CDR3 loop is CASSLQGAATQYF. CDR3 DNA, as far as it was read: TGTGCCAGCAGCCTACAGGGCGCGGCTACG. V is TRBV7-2 and J is TRBJ2-3; D perhaps matches TRBD1 (6 bases). The read halts 3 residues ahead of the CDR3 end, with the missing end drawn from the germline J gene. The V gene lost 5 bases and the J gene lost 8 bases, with 14 bases spanning the gap. CDR1 SGHTA and CDR2 FQGNSA come from the germline V gene. This CDR3 is built from 13 residues.

The CDR3 region is CASRWQGLDTGELFF. CDR3 DNA (partial): TGTGCCAGTAGGTGGCAGGGGTTGGACACCGGGGAG. This rearrangement joins TRBV19 to TRBJ2-2, with a weak D call TRBD1 (6 bases). Read coverage stops 3 residues before the CDR3 terminus; the germline J gene supplies the remainder. This CDR3 is 15 amino acids long. Germline CDR1 and CDR2: LNHDA and SQIVND (reference sequence). V gave up 6 bases and J gave up 3 bases, with 14 bases separating them.

This clone was found a few times. With the read ending 3 residues before the CDR3 end, the germline J gene is used to fill in that end. The V and J genes are TRBV19 and TRBJ1-5; D may be TRBD1 (6 bases). CDR1 and CDR2 (germline): LNHDA, SQIVND (reference sequence). CDR3 size: 15 residues. Trimming pared 3 bases from V and 6 bases from J, leaving 15 bases between. CDR3 residues: CASSMGTGRGQPQHF. The sequenced CDR3 bases are TGTGCCAGTAGTATGGGAACAGGGCGAGGTCAGCCC.

A remark on this clone: The read halts 3 residues ahead of the CDR3 end, with the missing end drawn from the germline J gene. The chain recombines TRBV7-3 with TRBJ1-2, with 8 bases that match TRBD1. The CDR3 is made up of 13 amino acids. V gave up 5 bases and J gave up 3 bases; unmatched junction bases: 2. In germline, CDR1 is SGHTA, CDR2 FQGTGA. Here the CDR3 reads CASSPTGDYGYTF. The sequenced CDR3 bases are TGTGCCAGCAGCCCGACAGGGGACTATGGC.

This clone was seen a few times. The read terminates 3 residues ahead of where the CDR3 ends, so the germline J gene completes it. The chain links TRBV19 to TRBJ1-6; a weak D match, TRBD1 (6 bases). This CDR3 is 17 amino acids long. Germline V gene data show CDR1 as LNHDA and CDR2 as SQIVND (reference sequence). Trimming took off 4 bases at V and 8 bases at J, with 21 bases between the two ends. The CDR3 loop is CASSKAPGDPLDSPLHF. The covered CDR3 bases are TGTGCCAGTAGTAAGGCCCCAGGGGACCCCCTAGATTCACCC.

This clone occurred many times. The read is 3 residues too short to cover the CDR3 end, so that end is filled in from the germline J gene. This chain connects TRBV30 to TRBJ2-1, with TRBD2 as a possible D gene (6 bases). Per the germline V gene, CDR1 is GTSNPN and CDR2 is SVGIG (reference sequence). The V gene lost 3 bases and the J gene lost 0 bases, with 18 bases spanning the gap. The CDR3 contains 17 residues. CDR3 bases read: TGTGCCTGGAGCATGCGTAGGAGGGGAAGCTCCTACAATGAG. This translates into CAWSMRRRGSSYNE. The CDR3, in full, reads CAWSMRRRGSSYNEQFF.

For this clone: With the read ending 3 residues before the CDR3 end, the germline J gene is used to fill in that end. This rearrangement joins TRBV19 to TRBJ1-5, with TRBD1 identical over 7 bases. The CDR3 extends over 17 amino acids. Losses at the gene ends were 0 bases for V and 1 base for J; bases not matched to a gene: 6. Looked up from germline, CDR1 is LNHDA and CDR2 is SQIVND (reference sequence). CDR3 region: CASSIDWAGGSNQPQHF. Incomplete CDR3 DNA: TGTGCCAGTAGTATAGATTGGGCAGGGGGGAGCAATCAGCCC. The full variable domain, in which reference TRBV19 and TRBJ1-5 provide the parts outside the CDR3, is DGGITQSPKYLFRKEGQNVTLSCEQNLNHDAMYWYRQDPGQGLRLIYYSQIVNDFQKGDIAEGYSVSREKKESFPLTVTSAQKNPTAFYLCASSIDWAGGSNQPQHFGDGTRLSIL.

This clone has just a few counts. The DNA ends 3 residues before the CDR3 does, and the rest of the CDR3 is filled in from the germline J gene. The genes are TRBV30 and TRBJ1-2, with a weak D call TRBD1 (5 bases). Germline V gene data show CDR1 as GTSNPN and CDR2 as SVGIG (reference sequence). Trimming shortened V by 3 bases and J by 5 bases, and 25 bases separated the two germline ends. CDR3 length equals 17 residues. The CDR3 reads CAWSRSGEQLFGYGYTF. CDR3 DNA (partial): TGTGCCTGGAGCCGCTCGGGGGAACAACTATTTGGGTATGGC.

Remarks on this clone: The read stops 3 residues short of the end of the CDR3; the missing end is completed from the germline J gene. The J gene is TRBJ2-5, the V gene TRBV7-9, with D maybe TRBD2 (6 bases). V lost 7 bases to trimming and J lost 6 bases, with 9 bases between them. Per the germline V gene, CDR1 is SEHNR and CDR2 is FQNEAQ (reference sequence). The CDR3 runs 11 residues. The DNA read from the CDR3 is TGTGCCAGCACGGCGGGGAAGACC. Its translation is CASTAGKT. From start to end, the CDR3 is CASTAGKTQYF.

This clone was observed a handful of times. The observed sequence ends 3 residues before the CDR3 terminus, with the missing tail filled in from the germline J gene. The chain has TRBV30 and TRBJ2-1; 11 bases are shared with TRBD1. This CDR3 comprises 17 residues. Per germline, CDR1 GTSNPN and CDR2 SVGIG (reference sequence). V lost 3 bases, J lost 8 bases, and 15 bases stayed unmatched. The CDR3 loop is CAWRGGTGGTGADEQFF. The sequenced part of the CDR3 DNA is TGTGCCTGGAGGGGCGGGACAGGGGGAACAGGTGCGGATGAG.

This clone has just a few counts. The CDR3 end falls 3 residues outside the read, so it is completed with the germline J gene. This sequence joins TRBV20-1 and TRBJ1-2; D is perhaps TRBD1 (6 bases). Germline lookup yields CDR1 DFQATT and CDR2 SNEGSKA (reference sequence). This CDR3 has 13 residues. V lost 4 bases, J lost 4 bases, and 13 bases lay in between. CDR3 bases read: TGCAGTGCTAACACAGGGTACGGCTATGGC. Translated, it gives CSANTGYGYG. The whole CDR3 protein reads CSANTGYGYGYTF.

This clone was seen ten or more times. From the germline J gene comes the end of the CDR3, since the read stops 3 residues before it. This sequence joins TRBV18 and TRBJ2-3; D is unresolved. From germline, CDR1 is KGHSH and CDR2 LQKENI. CDR3 length: 14 amino acids. Trimming took off 5 bases at V and 5 bases at J, with 14 bases between the two ends. CDR3 sequence reads: CASSSPGSRDTQYF. The CDR3 bases that were read are TGTGCCAGCTCATCCCCCGGGTCCCGAGATACG. Full variable domain (rest looked up from reference TRBV18 and TRBJ2-3): NAGVMQNPRHLVRRRGQEARLRCSPMKGHSHVYWYRQLPEEGLKFMVYLQKENIIDESGMPKERFSAEFPKEGPSILRIQQVVRGDSAAYFCASSSPGSRDTQYFGPGTRLTVL.

This clone appeared a few times. The sequenced fragment ends 3 residues before the CDR3 boundary, so the rest is inferred from the germline J gene. This chain links TRBV5-6 with TRBJ1-1; TRBD1 is a possible D gene (5 bases). The CDR3 totals 13 residues. The germline gives CDR1 SGHDT, CDR2 YYEEEE. CDR3 loop: CASSLVRGGGAFF. Partial CDR3 DNA: TGTGCCAGCAGCTTGGTCCGGGGGGGTGGA.

In its sample, this clone was seen many times. The CDR3 is cut off 3 residues early in the read; its end comes from the germline J gene. V gene TRBV4-1 combines with J gene TRBJ2-3; D gene uncertain. Germline CDR1 reads MGHRA; CDR2 reads YSYEKL. The CDR3 is 13 amino acids. Trimming cost V 5 bases and J 3 bases, with 9 bases left between them. The CDR3 bases that were read are TGCGCCAGCAGCATCAGTGAAACAGATACG. Amino acid sequence: CASSISETDT. Given in full, the CDR3 is CASSISETDTQYF.

By share, this clone ranks as medium-sized. From the germline J gene comes the end of the CDR3, since the read stops 3 residues before it. The chain uses TRBV18 and TRBJ2-6; weak D call: TRBD2 (7 bases). The ends were cut back, 3 bases at V and 12 bases at J, with 15 bases in the middle. Germline V gene lookup returns CDR1 KGHSH and CDR2 LQKENI. This CDR3 has 14 amino acids. The DNA read from the CDR3 is TGTGCCAGCTCACCGGTCGGGGGGCGGATCGTC. It is translated as CASSPVGGRIV. The CDR3 reads in full as CASSPVGGRIVLTF.

This clone was picked up a small number of times. The CDR3 is cut off 3 residues early in the read; its end comes from the germline J gene. This chain uses TRBV20-1 with TRBJ2-1; 8 positions agree with TRBD2. V was pared by 3 bases and J by 3 bases, with 4 bases of the junction left unmatched. The length of the CDR3 is 14 residues. Germline assignment: CDR1 DFQATT and CDR2 SNEGSKA (reference sequence). The sequenced CDR3 bases are TGCAGTGCTAGTGTCGGGGGGGGCTACAATGAG. Protein product: CSASVGGGYNE. From start to end, the CDR3 is CSASVGGGYNEQFF.